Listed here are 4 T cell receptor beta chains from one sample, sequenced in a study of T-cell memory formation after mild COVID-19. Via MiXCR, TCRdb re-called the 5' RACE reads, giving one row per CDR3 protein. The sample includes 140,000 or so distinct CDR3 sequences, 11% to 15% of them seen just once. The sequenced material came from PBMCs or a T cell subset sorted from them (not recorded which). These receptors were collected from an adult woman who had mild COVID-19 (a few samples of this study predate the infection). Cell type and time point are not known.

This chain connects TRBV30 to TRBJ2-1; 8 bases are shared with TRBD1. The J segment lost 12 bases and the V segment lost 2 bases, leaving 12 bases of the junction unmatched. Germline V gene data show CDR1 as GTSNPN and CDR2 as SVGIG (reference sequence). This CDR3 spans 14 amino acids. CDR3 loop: CAWSYPPDRAVQFF. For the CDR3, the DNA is TGTGCCTGGAGTTACCCCCCGGACAGGGCGGTGCAGTTCTTC. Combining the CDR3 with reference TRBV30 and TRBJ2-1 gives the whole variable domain SQTIHQWPATLVQPVGSPLSLECTVEGTSNPNLYWYRQAAGRGLQLLFYSVGIGQISSEVPQNLSASRPQDRQFILSSKKLLLSDSGFYLCAWSYPPDRAVQFFGPGTRLTVL.

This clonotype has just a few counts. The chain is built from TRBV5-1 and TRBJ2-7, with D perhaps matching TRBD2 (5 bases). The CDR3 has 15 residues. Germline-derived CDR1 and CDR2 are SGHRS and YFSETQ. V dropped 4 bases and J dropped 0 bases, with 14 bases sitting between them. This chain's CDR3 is CASSPGWASSYEQYF. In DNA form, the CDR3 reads TGCGCCAGCAGCCCGGGATGGGCTAGCTCCTACGAGCAGTACTTC.

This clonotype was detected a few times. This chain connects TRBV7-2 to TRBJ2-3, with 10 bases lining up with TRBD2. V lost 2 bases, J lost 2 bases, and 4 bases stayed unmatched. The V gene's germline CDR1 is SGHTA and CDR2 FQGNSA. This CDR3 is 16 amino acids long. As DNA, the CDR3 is TGTGCCAGCAGCTTACTGAGCGGGGGGGACACAGATACGCAGTATTTT. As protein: CASSLLSGGDTDTQYF.

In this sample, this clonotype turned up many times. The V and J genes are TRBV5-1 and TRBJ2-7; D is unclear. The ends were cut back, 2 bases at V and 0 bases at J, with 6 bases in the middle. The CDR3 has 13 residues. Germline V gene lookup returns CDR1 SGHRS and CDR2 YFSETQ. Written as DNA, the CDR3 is TGCGCCAGCAGCTTTCCAGGCTCCTACGAGCAGTACTTC. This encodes CASSFPGSYEQYF.